The sequence of this T cell receptor beta chain was determined in a study of blood T cell repertoires in COVID-19. The CDR3 spans 17 residues. The germline V gene encodes CDR1 PRHDT and CDR2 FYEKMQ (reference sequence). V was cut by 2 bases and J by 0 bases, with 16 bases left in between. Generated by immunoSEQ multiplex PCR, the TCRdb table keeps only in-frame clones and is missing some. This sample has 150,000 to 200,000 clones, with 75% to 85% found just once. J is TRBJ1-1 and V is TRBV13; D is possibly TRBD1 (6 bases). The sequenced material came from PBMCs or T cells enriched from blood (not recorded which). The sequence was obtained from a man between 40 and 49 years old who had recovered from COVID-19. Here the CDR3 reads CASSLWGQGGVNTEAFF. The DNA for the CDR3 is TGTGCCAGCAGCTTATGGGGGCAAGGAGGTGTGAACACTGAAGCTTTCTTT.